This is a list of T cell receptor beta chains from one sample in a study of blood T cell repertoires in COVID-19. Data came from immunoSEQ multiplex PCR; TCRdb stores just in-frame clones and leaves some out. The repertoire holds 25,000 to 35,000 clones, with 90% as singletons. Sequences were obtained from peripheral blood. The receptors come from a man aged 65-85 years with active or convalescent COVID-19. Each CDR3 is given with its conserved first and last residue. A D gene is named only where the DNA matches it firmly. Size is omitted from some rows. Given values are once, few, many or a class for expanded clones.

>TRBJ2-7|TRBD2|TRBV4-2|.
TGTGCCAGCAGCCAAGTGGGGGGGTCCTTAACGGAGCAGTACTTC
CASSQVGGSLTEQYF
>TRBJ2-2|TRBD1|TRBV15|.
TGTGCCACCAGCAGAGATCTCGGGACAGGGAGCACCGGGGAGCTGTTTTTT
CATSRDLGTGSTGELFF
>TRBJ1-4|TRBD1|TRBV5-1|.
TGCGCCAGCAGCGTGGGACAGTATAATGAAAAACTGTTTTTT
CASSVGQYNEKLFF
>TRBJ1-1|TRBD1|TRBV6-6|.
TGTGCCAGCAGTTCCACCGGGACAGGGTCGGCCACTGAAGCTTTCTTT
CASSSTGTGSATEAFF
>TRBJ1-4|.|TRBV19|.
TGTGCCAGTAGTATATTGGGTGGAGATGAAAAACTGTTTTTT
CASSILGGDEKLFF
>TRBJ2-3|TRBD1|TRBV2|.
TGTGCCAGCAGTGCGGACAGGGGGCGCCAGGATACGCAGTATTTT
CASSADRGRQDTQYF
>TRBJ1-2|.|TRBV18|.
TGTGCCAGCTCACCAACAGGGTATGGCTACACCTTC
CASSPTGYGYTF
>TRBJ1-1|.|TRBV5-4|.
TGTGCCAGCAGCTTGGAAATAATGGCGGCGAACACTGAAGCTTTCTTT
CASSLEIMAANTEAFF
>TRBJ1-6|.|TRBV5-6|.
TGTGCCAGCAGCTTGGCTTGGGGAGGCGGGCTTAATTCACCCCTCCACTTT
CASSLAWGGGLNSPLHF
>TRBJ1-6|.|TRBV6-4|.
TGTGCCAGCAGTGCCCTCGGGGGGTCACCCCTCCACTTT
CASSALGGSPLHF
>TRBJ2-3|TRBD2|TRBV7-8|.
TGTGCCAGCAGCTTTGCTGCGGGGGGGCAAACAGATACGCAGTATTTT
CASSFAAGGQTDTQYF
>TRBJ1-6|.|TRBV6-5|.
TGTGCCAGCAGTTACCGAGGCCGGTTGAATTCACCCCTCCACTTT
CASSYRGRLNSPLHF
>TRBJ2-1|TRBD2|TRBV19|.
TGTGCCAGTAGTATAGCCCAGAGCGGGGGGTCCTACAATGAGCAGTTCTTC
CASSIAQSGGSYNEQFF
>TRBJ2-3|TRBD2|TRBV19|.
TGTGCCACCCATCCCCAGACTAGCGGGAGAGTAGATACGCAGTATTTT
CATHPQTSGRVDTQYF
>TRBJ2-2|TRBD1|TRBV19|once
TGTGCCAGTAGTGCCACAGGGGGCACCGGGGAGCTGTTTTTT
CASSATGGTGELFF
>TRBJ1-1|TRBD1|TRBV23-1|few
TGCGCCAGCAGTCCGGACAGGGCGACGGAAGCTTTCTTT
CASSPDRATEAFF
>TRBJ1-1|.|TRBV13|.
TGTGCCAGCAGCTTCCGCCCAAGCAGGACTGAAGCTTTCTTT
CASSFRPSRTEAFF
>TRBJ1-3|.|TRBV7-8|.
TGTGCCAGCAGCGGGCAGCTTATGGTTGGAAACACCATATATTTT
CASSGQLMVGNTIYF
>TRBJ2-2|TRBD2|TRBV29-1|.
TGCAGCGTTGACCCGGGGGGGGCGAACACCGGGGAGCTGTTTTTT
CSVDPGGANTGELFF
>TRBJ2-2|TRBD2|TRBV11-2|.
TGTGCCAGCAGCTTCGAACTAGCGGGAGGTTTGGGTACCGGGGAGCTGTTTTTT
CASSFELAGGLGTGELFF
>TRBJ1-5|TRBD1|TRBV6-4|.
TGTGCCAGCAGTGAGTCAGCGACAGGGCATCAGCCCCAGCATTTT
CASSESATGHQPQHF
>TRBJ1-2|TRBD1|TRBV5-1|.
TGCGCCAGCAGCTTAGACGGGGACAGGTGGGGCTACACCTTC
CASSLDGDRWGYTF
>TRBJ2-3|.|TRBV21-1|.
TGTGCCAGCAGCAAAGGGGGGACTAGTGGCGCAGATACGCAGTATTTT
CASSKGGTSGADTQYF
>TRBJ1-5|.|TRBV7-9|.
TGTGCCAGCAGCTTAGGGTTCGCGCAGCCCCAGCATTTT
CASSLGFAQPQHF
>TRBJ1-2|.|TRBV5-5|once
TGTGCCAGCAGCTCAATTGGGGGGGTTAACTATGGCTACACCTTC
CASSSIGGVNYGYTF
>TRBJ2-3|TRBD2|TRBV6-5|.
TGTGCCAGCAGTTACTCGGCTAGCGGGGGGCGGAATACGCAGTATTTT
CASSYSASGGRNTQYF
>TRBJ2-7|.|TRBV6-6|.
TGTGCCAGCAGGCCCCGTTTAGCATCCTACGAGCAGTACTTC
CASRPRLASYEQYF
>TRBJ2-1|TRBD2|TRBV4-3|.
TGCGCCAGCAGCCAAGAAGCGGGATACAATGAGCAGTTCTTC
CASSQEAGYNEQFF
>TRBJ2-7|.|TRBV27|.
TGTGCCAGCAGTTTATCGAGAACTTCCTACGAGCAGTACTTC
CASSLSRTSYEQYF
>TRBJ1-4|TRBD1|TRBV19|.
TGTGCCAGGTGGGACAGGGTAGAAAAACTGTTTTTT
CARWDRVEKLFF
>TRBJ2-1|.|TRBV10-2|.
TGCGCCAGCAGTGAGCCGCCTAGGAGCTCCTACAATGAGCAGTTCTTC
CASSEPPRSSYNEQFF
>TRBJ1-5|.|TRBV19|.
TGTGCCAGTACGGTGTACGGACAAAGTAATCAGCCCCAGCATTTT
CASTVYGQSNQPQHF
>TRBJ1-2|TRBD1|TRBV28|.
TGTGCCAGCGAAACAGGGGACCGTAACTATGGCTACACCTTC
CASETGDRNYGYTF
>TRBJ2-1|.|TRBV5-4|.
TGTGCCAGCAGCTTGGGACAGATCTCCTACAATGAGCAGTTCTTC
CASSLGQISYNEQFF
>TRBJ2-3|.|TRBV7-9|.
TGTGCCAGCAGCCTTAGCACAGATACGCAGTATTTT
CASSLSTDTQYF
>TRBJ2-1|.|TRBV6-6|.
TGTGCCACCACAGGACCAGGAAACAATGAGCAGTTCTTC
CATTGPGNNEQFF
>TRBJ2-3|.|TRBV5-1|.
TGCGCCAGCAGCTTGGGCGGGGTAGGAGATACGCAGTATTTT
CASSLGGVGDTQYF
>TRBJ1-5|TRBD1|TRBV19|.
TGTGCCAGTAGTCTCTACCCGGGACAGGGGATTGATCAGCCCCAGCATTTT
CASSLYPGQGIDQPQHF
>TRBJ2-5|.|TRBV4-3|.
TGCGCCAGCAGCCAAGATGGGGGGGCTGGAAAGACCCAGTACTTC
CASSQDGGAGKTQYF
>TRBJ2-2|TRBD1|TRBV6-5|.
TGTGCCAGCACGGGGACAGGACTGACCGGGGAGCTGTTTTTT
CASTGTGLTGELFF
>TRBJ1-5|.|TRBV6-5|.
TGTGCCAGCAGAATCGCGGGAGGAGGTAATCAGCCCCAGCATTTT
CASRIAGGGNQPQHF
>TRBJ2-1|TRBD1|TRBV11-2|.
TGTGCCAGCAGCACGGGACAGGGGCTCTACAATGAGCAGTTCTTC
CASSTGQGLYNEQFF
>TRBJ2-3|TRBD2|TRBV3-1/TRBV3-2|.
TGTGCCAGCAGCCAAGTGGCGGGGGGCCCCACAGATACGCAGTATTTT
CASSQVAGGPTDTQYF
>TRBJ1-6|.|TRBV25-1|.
TGTGCCAGCAGGGCAATGGGTCAGGGGTCGGGCAATTCACCCCTCCACTTT
CASRAMGQGSGNSPLHF
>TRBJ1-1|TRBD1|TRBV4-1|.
TGCGCCAGCAGCCAAGGACAGGGGGCGCGAAGCACTGAAGCTTTCTTT
CASSQGQGARSTEAFF
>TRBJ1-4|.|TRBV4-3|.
TGCGCCAGCAGCAAGGAAGGGGGACGAGGTGAAAAACTGTTTTTT
CASSKEGGRGEKLFF
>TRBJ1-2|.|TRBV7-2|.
TGTGCCAGCAGCCTAACCGGACAGAATTTATACTATGGCTACACCTTC
CASSLTGQNLYYGYTF
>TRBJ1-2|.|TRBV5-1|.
TGCGCCAGCAGCTTGGAGGGGAGGCATGGCTACACCTTC
CASSLEGRHGYTF